The text below deals with one TCR beta chain. As yet, its antigen is unknown. Since a much larger clone is just one base distant, this may be a read error. Clinical symptoms, serum thyroxine, TRAb, thyroid ultrasound and orbital computed tomography informed diagnoses. The CDR3 loop spans 14 amino acids. V lost 5 bases and J 3 bases, leaving 11 bases between the germline ends. CDR1 is MNHNS and CDR2 is SASEGT in the germline V gene. Amplification targeted TCR beta CDR3 regions from RNA transcripts. Researchers ran a first-round RT-PCR on the TCR CDR3 using the HTBI primer set. A single record per CDR3 protein comes from TCRdb applying MiXCR to the multiplex PCR reads. The data hold around 580,000 distinct CDR3 sequences, with more than 45% observed a single time. This sample is drawn from a study of T cells in Graves' hyperthyroidism and ophthalmopathy. Study outcomes and limitations: Blood also contained most expanded thyroid clonotypes above 0.001.

The chain carries TRBV6-1 and TRBJ1-5; no clear D. The source is a woman younger than 30 with Graves' hyperthyroidism. Sample: peripheral blood or thyroid tissue (not recorded which). The CDR3 sequence: CASSFSRLNQPQHF. In DNA form, the CDR3 reads TGTGCCAGCAGTTTCTCCAGGCTCAATCAGCCCCAGCATTTT.